Listed below are T cell receptor beta chains from one sample, sequenced in a study of shared clonotypes between healthy human individuals. Sequencing used immunoSEQ multiplex PCR; TCRdb keeps in-frame clones, though not all of them. The table has over a million clones, roughly 70% seen once; the top ten hold about 1.5%. Sequencing was done on a sample of memory CD4+ T cells sorted from blood. Source of these receptors: a man younger than 35 in good health. The CDR3 runs from the conserved cysteine through the conserved F or W. A D gene is named only where the DNA matches it firmly. Rows give clone size only sometimes, using once, few, many, or a class for an expanded clone.

TRBD1	TRBV29-1	.	TRBJ2-1	TGCAGCGTTCGGCCCCTACAGGGGGGCAATGAGCAGTTCTTC	CSVRPLQGGNEQFF
.	TRBV11-2	few	TRBJ1-1	TGTGCCAGCAGCTTAGGAAGGTACAAGAACACTGAAGCTTTCTTT	CASSLGRYKNTEAFF
.	TRBV6-1	.	TRBJ1-5	TGTGCAGAGGCGGGTAGTAATAATCAGCCCCAGCATTTT	CAEAGSNNQPQHF
.	TRBV5-1	.	TRBJ2-1	TGCGCCAGCAGATCCGGGACTTACAATGAGCAGTTCTTC	CASRSGTYNEQFF
.	TRBV28	.	TRBJ1-4	TGTGCCAGCAGTTTACCTCAAGGGGGGTTTGAAAAACTGTTTTTT	CASSLPQGGFEKLFF
.	TRBV11-2	once	TRBJ1-6	TGTGCCAGCAGCCAGGGAACAGTTTATTCACCCCTCCACTTT	CASSQGTVYSPLHF
TRBD1	TRBV4-1	.	TRBJ2-2	TGCGCCAGCAGGCTGGTGGATGACAGGGCGAACACCGGGGAGCTGTTTTTT	CASRLVDDRANTGELFF
TRBD1	TRBV30	.	TRBJ1-3	TGTGCCTGGTCATCCGGGACAGGGGTGAACACCATATATTTT	CAWSSGTGVNTIYF
.	TRBV18	.	TRBJ2-5	TGTGCCAGCTCCCCTCGGGTTACAGGCCAAGAGACCCAGTACTTC	CASSPRVTGQETQYF
TRBD1	TRBV6-1	.	TRBJ2-5	TGTGCCAGCAGTGATGTCAGGGGGGAGACCCAGTACTTC	CASSDVRGETQYF
.	TRBV19	.	TRBJ1-1	TGTGCCAGTAGTATAGTTGCGTTGAACACTGAAGCTTTCTTT	CASSIVALNTEAFF
.	TRBV10-3	.	TRBJ2-1	TGTGCCATCAGTGAGTCGGGAACTGAGCAGTTCTTC	CAISESGTEQFF
TRBD1	TRBV9	.	TRBJ1-3	TGTGCCAGCGCCCCGCCCGGGACAGGCTCTGGAAACACCATATATTTT	CASAPPGTGSGNTIYF
.	TRBV5-6	.	TRBJ1-5	TGTGCCAGCAGCTTGGCTGGGCAGCCCCAGCATTTT	CASSLAGQPQHF
.	TRBV28	.	TRBJ2-7	TGTGCCAGCAGCCTACGGAGTGAGCAGGGCTCACAAAAAACCTACGAGCAGTACTTC	CASSLRSEQGSQKTYEQYF
.	TRBV11-2	.	TRBJ2-3	TGTGCCAGCAGCGGTGGGACAAAAGGAGATACGCAGTATTTT	CASSGGTKGDTQYF
.	TRBV5-4	.	TRBJ2-5	TGTGCCAGCAGCTCCCGTATGAGCGGGACACAAGAGACCCAGTACTTC	CASSSRMSGTQETQYF
.	TRBV27	.	TRBJ2-2	TGTGCCAGCAGTTTTTGGCCCGGGGAGCTGTTTTTT	CASSFWPGELFF
.	TRBV14	.	TRBJ2-7	TGTGCCAGCAGCCAATACCATACAGGGGCGGCTAGCGGGCCCTACGAGCAGTACTTC	CASSQYHTGAASGPYEQYF
.	TRBV19	.	TRBJ1-6	TGTGCCAGTAGAGTGATCCGCGGTAATTCACCCCTCCACTTT	CASRVIRGNSPLHF
.	TRBV25-1	.	TRBJ2-4	TGTGCCAGCAGTGAATACGCGGGAAGGGGTATTCAGTACTTC	CASSEYAGRGIQYF
.	TRBV7-6	once	TRBJ2-3	TGTGCCAGCAGTCGCTTTTCGCGGGATGAGGCAGATACGCAGTATTTT	CASSRFSRDEADTQYF
.	TRBV10-3	many	TRBJ2-2	TGTGCCAGCACGACCGCTGGCACCGGGGAGCTGTTTTTT	CASTTAGTGELFF
.	TRBV5-4	.	TRBJ2-1	TGTGCCAGCAGCTTGGATGGTAACTCCTACAATGAGCAGTTCTTC	CASSLDGNSYNEQFF
TRBD1	TRBV2	.	TRBJ1-5	TGTGCCAGCAGTTCGGGACAGGGAATAAGTCAGCCCCAGCATTTT	CASSSGQGISQPQHF
.	TRBV7-2	.	TRBJ2-3	TGTGCCAGCAGCTTAGTTGCGGGGTCTAGCACAGATACGCAGTATTTT	CASSLVAGSSTDTQYF
.	TRBV2	once	TRBJ2-2	TGTGCCAGCAGCCCCGTAGGGGGAGGGACCGGGGAGCTGTTTTTT	CASSPVGGGTGELFF
.	TRBV10-3	.	TRBJ2-3	TGTGCCATCAGTGAGTTGCTCGGGACTCCTGGCTCCACAGATACGCAGTATTTT	CAISELLGTPGSTDTQYF
.	TRBV4-3	many	TRBJ1-2	TGCGCCAGCAGCCAAGATAGTGTGGGATCTGGCTACACCTTC	CASSQDSVGSGYTF
TRBD2	TRBV5-1	few	TRBJ2-1	TGCGCCAGCACTGGACAGACTAGCGGGAGCTCCTACAATGAGCAGTTCTTC	CASTGQTSGSSYNEQFF
TRBD1	TRBV19	.	TRBJ2-6	TGTGCCAGTACCTACAGGGGCACTGGGGCCAACGTCCTGACTTTC	CASTYRGTGANVLTF
.	TRBV19	.	TRBJ2-5	TGTGCCAGTAGTATTTTATTGCGGGAGACCCAGTACTTC	CASSILLRETQYF
TRBD1	TRBV27	.	TRBJ2-5	TGTGCCAGCAGTATACGACAGGGGGCACGGCAAGAGACCCAGTACTTC	CASSIRQGARQETQYF
.	TRBV6-1	.	TRBJ2-5	TGTGCCAGCAGTGAAGGGCAAAGAGGAGCCCAGTACTTC	CASSEGQRGAQYF
.	TRBV5-8	.	TRBJ2-4	TGTGCCAGCAGCTTCAGTGGGAGTAGCGGCATTCAGTACTTC	CASSFSGSSGIQYF
.	TRBV9	.	TRBJ2-3	TGTGCCAGCAGCAATTTAATTAGCACAGATACGCAGTATTTT	CASSNLISTDTQYF
.	TRBV7-2	.	TRBJ2-5	TGTGCCAGCAGCTTAATCGGCCTGGGGGGCGTAGAGACCCAGTACTTC	CASSLIGLGGVETQYF
.	TRBV6-1	.	TRBJ1-5	TGTGCCAGCAGTGAAGGGGAACGGCAGCCCCAGCATTTT	CASSEGERQPQHF
.	TRBV6-5	.	TRBJ2-5	TGTGCCAGCAGTCTCAGGGTTCGGGGAGAGACCCAGTACTTC	CASSLRVRGETQYF
.	TRBV5-1	.	TRBJ2-5	TGCGCCAGCAGCTCGCAAGGACGGCCGGAAGAGACCCAGTACTTC	CASSSQGRPEETQYF
TRBD1	TRBV29-1	.	TRBJ1-2	TGCAGCGTTTCAAAGGACAGGGCTAACTATGGCTACACCTTC	CSVSKDRANYGYTF
.	TRBV14	.	TRBJ2-7	TGTGCCAGCAGCCAATATAGGGACACGTCGCATTTCTCCTACGAGCAGTACTTC	CASSQYRDTSHFSYEQYF
TRBD1	TRBV2	.	TRBJ2-1	TGTGCCAGCCAGGGGGCGGAGGAGCAGTTCTTC	CASQGAEEQFF
TRBD2	TRBV4-1	.	TRBJ2-1	TGCGCCAGCAGCCAAGACGTCCTAGGACTAGCGGGAGGCAATGAGCAGTTCTTC	CASSQDVLGLAGGNEQFF
TRBD1	TRBV15	many	TRBJ2-5	TGTGCCACCACCGAGGGACAGGGCGTTCAAGAGACCCAGTACTTC	CATTEGQGVQETQYF
.	TRBV5-8	.	TRBJ2-2	TGTGCCAGCAGCTTTCAGGGGAGGGGCACCGGGGAGCTGTTTTTT	CASSFQGRGTGELFF
TRBD1	TRBV5-1	.	TRBJ2-7	TGCGCCAGCAGCTTAATACAGGGGGCGCGGTACGAGCAGTACTTC	CASSLIQGARYEQYF
.	TRBV13	once	TRBJ1-2	TGTGCCAGCAGCGAGGGACATTATAACTATGGCTACACCTTT	CASSEGHYNYGYTF
.	TRBV2	.	TRBJ2-7	TGTGCCAGCAGTGATAATCCACGAGCCGAGCAGTACTTC	CASSDNPRAEQYF
.	TRBV28	.	TRBJ2-2	TGTGCCAGCAGTTTCGGATTTTCTGGGGAGCTGTTTTTT	CASSFGFSGELFF
.	TRBV30	once	TRBJ2-3	TGTGCCTGGAGTGGAAGGGCAGATACGCAGTATTTT	CAWSGRADTQYF